The T cell receptor (beta chain) under discussion was sequenced for a study of shared clonotypes between healthy human individuals. Study-wide context: Per donor, three plates held CD4 naive cells, three held CD4 memory, two held CD8 naive and one held CD8 memory.

With respect to this clone: What it recognizes is unknown.

Investigators divided CD4+ cells into CD45RA+ naive and CD45RA-negative memory subsets. Several immunoSEQ plates held equal portions of the genomic DNA taken from each subset. The method was immunoSEQ multiplex PCR; TCRdb's version includes in-frame clones alone and lacks a portion of them. Here the sample spans 1.4 million to 1.5 million clones, roughly 96% being singletons. Whole-study results and caveats: At large depth, rarefaction still showed sorted-subset sequencing to be incomplete.

The TCR originated in a man aged 25-40 years in good health. Sequencing was performed on naive CD4+ T cells sorted from blood. Stated subset: CD45RA+ positively selected.

The CDR3 here is CASSDAARGTDTQYF. CDR3 sequence (DNA): TGCGCCAGCAGTGATGCCGCTAGGGGCACAGATACGCAGTATTTT. The rearrangement links TRBV10-2 to TRBJ2-3; the D is unclear. This CDR3 contains 15 residues. With 3 bases removed from V and 1 base from J, the gap between germline ends came to 11 bases. In germline, CDR1 is WSHSY, CDR2 SAAADI.